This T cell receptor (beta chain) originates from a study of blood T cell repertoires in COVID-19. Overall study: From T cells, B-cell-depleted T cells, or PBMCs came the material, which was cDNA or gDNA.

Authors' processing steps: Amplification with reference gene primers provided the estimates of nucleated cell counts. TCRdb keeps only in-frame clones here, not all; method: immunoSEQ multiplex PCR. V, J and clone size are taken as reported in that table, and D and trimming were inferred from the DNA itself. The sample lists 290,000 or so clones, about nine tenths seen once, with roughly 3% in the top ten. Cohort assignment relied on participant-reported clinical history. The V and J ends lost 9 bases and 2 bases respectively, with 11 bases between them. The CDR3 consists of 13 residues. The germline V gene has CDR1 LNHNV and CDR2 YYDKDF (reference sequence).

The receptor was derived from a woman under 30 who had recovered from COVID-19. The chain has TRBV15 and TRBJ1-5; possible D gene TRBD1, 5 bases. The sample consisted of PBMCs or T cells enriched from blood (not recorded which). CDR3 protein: CATSSRGNQPQHF. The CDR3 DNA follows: TGTGCCACTTCCTCCAGGGGCAATCAGCCCCAGCATTTT.